The T cell receptor (beta chain) described here comes from a study of blood T cell repertoires in COVID-19. Background on the study: Sample material is recorded as cDNA or gDNA derived from T cells, B-cell-depleted T cells, or PBMCs.

The length of the CDR3 is 15 residues. Germline V gives CDR1 SGDLS, CDR2 YYNGEE. The V end was cut by 0 bases, the J end by 2 bases, with 9 bases between. Clinical histories supplied by participants themselves formed the basis of cohort assignment. What the recovered Cohort 3 donors had was two negative PCRs, clearance, or symptom resolution. In the study's own analysis: Estimates of nucleated cell counts were drawn from the amplification of reference gene primers. Libraries were prepared by immunoSEQ multiplex PCR; TCRdb keeps only in-frame clonotypes and omits some of them. V and J calls and clone size are as listed in that table; D and trimming were resolved from the DNA. The table shows about 300,000 clones, with around nine tenths occurring only once.

This chain links TRBV9 with TRBJ1-5; D ambiguous. The sample consisted of PBMCs or T cells enriched from blood (not recorded which). The clonotype was recovered from a woman in her twenties or thirties who had recovered from COVID-19. The CDR3 loop reads CASSVEGRRNQPQHF. CDR3 nucleotide sequence: TGTGCCAGCAGCGTAGAAGGCAGGCGCAATCAGCCCCAGCATTTT. Variable domain in full (rest from reference TRBV9 and TRBJ1-5): DSGVTQTPKHLITATGQRVTLRCSPRSGDLSVYWYQQSLDQGLQFLIQYYNGEERAKGNILERFSAQQFPDLHSELNLSSLELGDSALYFCASSVEGRRNQPQHFGDGTRLSIL.